One and the same sample provided the 19 T cell receptor beta chains below, sequenced in a study of T cells after yellow fever vaccination. TCRdb analysed the 5' RACE reads with MiXCR anew, one entry per CDR3 protein. Among about 580,000 distinct CDR3 sequences listed, around 17% were seen once. Sequenced here: PBMCs, sampled 4 to 5 days after the first yellow fever vaccination. These receptors all stem from a man between 18 and 35 years old who received the YFV17D yellow fever vaccine.

This clonotype came up a few times. The gene calls are TRBV2 and TRBJ2-7; a possible D gene is TRBD2 (6 bases). From germline, CDR1 is SNHLY and CDR2 FYNNEI. CDR3 length: 15 amino acids. V was cut by 3 bases and J by 3 bases, with 15 bases left in between. The CDR3, as DNA: TGTGCCAGCAGTGACCCCGGGGGACTTGGCTACGAGCAGTACTTC. This gives the protein CASSDPGGLGYEQYF.

In this sample, this clonotype turned up a few times. The rearrangement uses TRBV12-3 or TRBV12-4 and TRBJ1-1; D is uncertain. The CDR3 has 14 amino acids. V was pared by 3 bases and J by 7 bases, with 15 bases between. The CDR3 is CASSFAGKDGEAFF. DNA of the CDR3: TGTGCCAGCAGTTTTGCGGGGAAGGATGGTGAAGCTTTCTTT.

V and J are TRBV6-5 and TRBJ1-1; D gene ambiguous. The CDR3 extends over 11 amino acids. Germline V lookup: CDR1 MNHEY, CDR2 SVGAGI. Trimming removed 6 bases at V and 3 bases at J, with 5 bases between. The DNA of the CDR3 is TGTGCCAGCAGGGGGTACACTGAAGCTTTCTTT. It specifies CASRGYTEAFF.

V gene TRBV25-1 combines with J gene TRBJ1-6, with 8 positions matching TRBD1. V lost 3 bases, J lost 9 bases, and 7 bases stayed unmatched. The V gene's germline CDR1 is MGHDK and CDR2 SYGVNS. This CDR3 is built from 15 residues. This CDR3 is CASSDADRELSPLHF. As DNA, the CDR3 is TGTGCCAGCAGTGACGCGGACAGGGAGCTTTCACCCCTCCACTTT.

This rearrangement joins TRBV12-3 or TRBV12-4 to TRBJ1-5, with TRBD1 identical over 11 bases. CDR3 length: 20 residues. Losses at the gene ends were 6 bases for V and 4 bases for J; bases not matched to a gene: 20. Here the CDR3 reads CASSTRTGGEVLPRNQPQHF. CDR3 sequence (DNA): TGTGCCAGCAGCACCCGGACAGGGGGCGAAGTCCTTCCACGTAATCAGCCCCAGCATTTT.

V is TRBV6-2 or TRBV6-3 and J is TRBJ2-2; D unclear. The CDR3 is 14 residues long. Germline loops: CDR1 MNHEY, CDR2 SVGEGT. The V end was cut by 6 bases, the J end by 0 bases, with 8 bases between. CDR3 sequence (DNA): TGTGCCAGCAGCCGACCAACGAACACCGGGGAGCTGTTTTTT. The encoded protein is CASSRPTNTGELFF.

The V gene is TRBV7-3, the J gene TRBJ1-6; 7 bases are a match to TRBD1. The CDR3 has 14 amino acids. Germline-derived CDR1 and CDR2 are SGHTA and FQGTGA. V lost 5 bases, J lost 8 bases, and 6 bases stayed unmatched. CDR3 protein: CASSRGHQDSPLHF. CDR3 in DNA: TGTGCCAGCAGCAGGGGGCATCAAGATTCACCCCTCCACTTT. The variable domain in full, completed from reference TRBV7-3 and TRBJ1-6, reads GAGVSQTPSNKVTEKGKYVELRCDPISGHTALYWYRQSLGQGPEFLIYFQGTGAADDSGLPNDRFFAVRPEGSVSTLKIQRTERGDSAVYLCASSRGHQDSPLHFGNGTRLTVT.

The chain employs TRBV7-8 and TRBJ1-4; a weak D match, TRBD1 (6 bases). The CDR3 has 13 amino acids. Trimming pared 5 bases from V and 11 bases from J, leaving 15 bases between. Germline CDR1 is SGHVS and CDR2 is FQNEAQ. The CDR3: CASSPRVGGKLFF. The CDR3 DNA is TGTGCCAGCAGCCCCCGGGTAGGGGGGAAACTGTTTTTT.

This clonotype was detected many times. V gene TRBV12-3 or TRBV12-4 combines with J gene TRBJ1-5; maybe TRBD1 (5 bases). Trimming left V 5 bases short and J 1 base short, with 12 bases between. This CDR3 region has 15 residues. The CDR3 DNA reads as TGTGCCAGCAGTCCGCTAGGGGCGAGCAATCAGCCCCAGCATTTT. The encoded protein is CASSPLGASNQPQHF.

This clonotype was observed a single time. This rearrangement joins TRBV6-5 to TRBJ2-1; the match to TRBD1 covers 9 bases. CDR1 is MNHEY and CDR2 is SVGAGI in the germline V gene. Trimming at V came to 4 bases and at J to 9 bases, leaving 10 bases not matched to a gene. This CDR3 has 15 amino acids. DNA for the CDR3: TGTGCCAGCAGTTTATCCGGGACAGGGCACGTTGAGCAGTTCTTC. It translates to CASSLSGTGHVEQFF.

This clonotype occurred many times. The gene calls are TRBV6-4 and TRBJ2-3, with D perhaps TRBD1 (5 bases). The CDR3 contains 14 residues. The V end was cut by 3 bases, the J end by 0 bases, with 7 bases between. Germline lookup yields CDR1 MRHNA and CDR2 SNTAGT. CDR3 DNA sequence: TGTGCCAGCAGTGAGGGGCGGAGCACAGATACGCAGTATTTT. Translation gives CASSEGRSTDTQYF.

This clonotype came up a few times. V is TRBV4-1 and J is TRBJ1-4; D may be TRBD1 (6 bases). Germline lookup yields CDR1 MGHRA and CDR2 YSYEKL. V lost 4 bases and J lost 5, with 14 bases in between. The CDR3 covers 15 residues. The CDR3 sequence: CASSLPGTRNEKLFF. CDR3 nucleotides: TGCGCCAGCAGCCTTCCCGGGACAAGGAATGAAAAACTGTTTTTT.

This clonotype was seen only a few times. The chain employs TRBV5-6 and TRBJ2-7; D unclear. This CDR3 spans 13 amino acids. The V gene's germline CDR1 is SGHDT and CDR2 YYEEEE. V shed 1 base and J shed 0 bases, with 5 bases lying between them. CDR3 residues: CASSLKLSYEQYV. DNA for the CDR3: TGTGCCAGCAGCTTGAAGCTCTCCTACGAGCAGTACGTC.

This clonotype was counted between two and nine times. DNA for the CDR3: TGCGCCAGCAGCTTGGAAGGGGGGCGCGAGAATGGCTACACCTTC. Translation gives CASSLEGGRENGYTF. The V gene is TRBV5-1, the J gene TRBJ1-2; D may be TRBD1 (6 bases). Germline V CDR1 and CDR2: SGHRS, YFSETQ. The CDR3 totals 15 residues. The germline V and J ends were trimmed by 0 bases and 6 bases, with 15 bases remaining between them.

This sequence joins TRBV19 and TRBJ2-7, with TRBD1 as a possible D gene (5 bases). The CDR3 sequence is 13 residues long. The germline V gene encodes CDR1 LNHDA and CDR2 SQIVND (reference sequence). Trimming pared 3 bases from V and 5 bases from J, leaving 11 bases between. In DNA form, the CDR3 reads TGTGCCAGTAGTATGCAGGGCAGCCACGAGCAGTACGTC. Translation gives CASSMQGSHEQYV.

This clonotype has only a few counts. The rearrangement joins TRBV10-3 to TRBJ2-5, with TRBD2 matching over 7 bases. Germline loops: CDR1 ENHRY, CDR2 SYGVKD. V lost 6 bases, J lost 5 bases, and 9 bases stayed unmatched. This CDR3 spans 14 amino acids. The CDR3 here is CAISLGGGSETQYF. CDR3 nucleotides: TGTGCCATCAGCCTGGGGGGGGGATCTGAGACCCAGTACTTC.

The chain employs TRBV3-1 and TRBJ1-1; D gene ambiguous. The CDR3 spans 12 residues. In germline, CDR1 is LGHDT, CDR2 YNNKEL (reference sequence). V was clipped by 4 bases and J by 5 bases, with 8 bases between them. The CDR3 nucleotides read TGTGCCAGCAGCCGCCCCTCGACTGAAGCTTTCTTT. Amino acids: CASSRPSTEAFF.

This clonotype was picked up a small number of times. DNA of the CDR3: TGTGCCAGCAGCCAAGAAGGTACGGGCGGGACAGATACGCAGTATTTT. Translated: CASSQEGTGGTDTQYF. The gene calls are TRBV4-2 and TRBJ2-3; D might be TRBD2 (5 bases). CDR1 is LGHNA, CDR2 YNFKEQ, per germline. V shed 0 bases and J shed 3 bases, with 13 bases lying between them. CDR3 length: 16 residues.

This clonotype was counted between two and nine times. The chain uses TRBV7-2 and TRBJ1-2; tentatively, D is TRBD1 (6 bases). V gave up 0 bases and J gave up 2 bases, with 16 bases separating them. CDR3 length: 17 residues. The germline gives CDR1 SGHTA, CDR2 FQGNSA. CDR3 sequence: CASSLAGDRGRNYGYTF. CDR3 in DNA: TGTGCCAGCAGCTTAGCGGGCGATAGGGGGAGGAACTATGGCTACACCTTC.